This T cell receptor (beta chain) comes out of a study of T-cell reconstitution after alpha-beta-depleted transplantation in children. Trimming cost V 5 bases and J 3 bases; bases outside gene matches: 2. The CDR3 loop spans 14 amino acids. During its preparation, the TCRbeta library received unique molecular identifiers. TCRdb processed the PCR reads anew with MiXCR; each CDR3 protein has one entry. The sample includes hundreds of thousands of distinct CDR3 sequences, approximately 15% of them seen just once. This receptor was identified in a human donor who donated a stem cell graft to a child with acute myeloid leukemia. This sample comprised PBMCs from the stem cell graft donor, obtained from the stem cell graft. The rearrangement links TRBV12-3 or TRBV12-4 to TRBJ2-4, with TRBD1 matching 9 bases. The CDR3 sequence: CASSQTGGKNIQYF. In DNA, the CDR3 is TGTGCCAGCAGTCAGACAGGGGGCAAAAACATTCAGTACTTC.